The 32 T cell receptor beta chains below all came from one sample that was sequenced in a study of beta chain features in type 1 diabetes. Reverse transcribing all isolated RNA meant expressed TCRB transcripts were sequenced. Some clones are missing from TCRdb's copy, which holds only in-frame ones; the method was immunoSEQ multiplex PCR. The repertoire holds a few hundred thousand clones, with approximately 15% as singletons. The sequencing input was naive CD4+ T cells from blood. The receptors shown here come from a man aged 25-45 years in good health.

The CDR3 loop reads CASSESGYTEAFF. The DNA for the CDR3 is TGTGCCAGCAGTGAATCCGGATACACTGAAGCTTTCTTT. The rearrangement uses TRBV2 and TRBJ1-1, with D unresolved. From germline, CDR1 is SNHLY and CDR2 FYNNEI. The V end was cut by 2 bases, the J end by 3 bases, with 7 bases between. This CDR3 comprises 13 residues.

The V call is TRBV28, the J call TRBJ2-4; the D is unclear. The CDR3 has 13 amino acids. Per germline, CDR1 MDHEN and CDR2 SYDVKM. Trimming removed 6 bases at V and 0 bases at J, with 6 bases between. This CDR3 reads CASRELAKNIQYF. CDR3 sequence (DNA): TGTGCCAGCAGGGAACTAGCCAAAAACATTCAGTACTTC.

This sequence joins TRBV7-9 and TRBJ1-1, with D possibly matching TRBD1 (6 bases). The germline V and J ends were trimmed by 2 bases and 5 bases, with 12 bases remaining between them. The CDR3 covers 14 residues. Looked up from germline, CDR1 is SEHNR and CDR2 is FQNEAQ (reference sequence). The CDR3 sequence is CASSLRTAGTEAFF. The CDR3 region has the DNA TGTGCCAGCAGCTTAAGGACAGCGGGGACTGAAGCTTTCTTT.

The chain has TRBV7-2 and TRBJ2-3, with D possibly matching TRBD2 (7 bases). The V and J ends lost 4 bases and 5 bases respectively, with 16 bases between them. Germline assignment: CDR1 SGHTA and CDR2 FQGNSA. The CDR3 sequence is 15 residues long. This CDR3 is CASSSHTGGVDTQYF. In DNA form, the CDR3 reads TGTGCCAGCAGCTCGCATACGGGGGGCGTAGATACGCAGTATTTT.

This clone has a handful of counts. The chain is built from TRBV7-9 and TRBJ1-4, with 8 bases that match TRBD1. Germline V CDR1 and CDR2: SEHNR, FQNEAQ (reference sequence). J lost 5 bases, V lost 6 bases, and 5 bases had no gene match. The length of the CDR3 is 14 residues. This chain's CDR3 is CASRSTGGNEKLFF. The DNA for the CDR3 is TGTGCCAGCAGGTCCACAGGGGGAAATGAAAAACTGTTTTTT.

This clone was detected a few times. The V call is TRBV7-9, the J call TRBJ1-2; possible D gene TRBD1, 5 bases. The germline V and J ends were trimmed by 6 bases and 6 bases, with 17 bases remaining between them. Germline values: CDR1 SEHNR, CDR2 FQNEAQ (reference sequence). The CDR3 consists of 14 residues. This chain's CDR3 is CASRRTREQDGYTF. Here the CDR3 DNA reads TGTGCCAGCAGACGAACAAGGGAACAGGATGGCTACACCTTC. The full variable domain, its missing parts supplied by reference TRBV7-9 and TRBJ1-2, is DTGVSQNPRHKITKRGQNVTFRCDPISEHNRLYWYRQTLGQGPEFLTYFQNEAQLEKSRLLSDRFSAERPKGSFSTLEIQRTEQGDSAMYLCASRRTREQDGYTFGSGTRLTVV.

Only a few counts were recorded for this clone. This chain joins TRBV5-1 and TRBJ1-2, with D unclear. Germline values: CDR1 SGHRS, CDR2 YFSETQ. The V gene lost 4 bases and the J gene lost 5 bases, with 12 bases spanning the gap. This CDR3 has 13 residues. Written as DNA, the CDR3 is TGCGCCAGCAGCCCTCCTCGGGGATATGGCTACACCTTC. This translates into CASSPPRGYGYTF.

The chain recombines TRBV29-1 with TRBJ1-3, with no clear D. Germline CDR1 is SQVTM and CDR2 is ANQGSEA. Trimming shortened V by 6 bases and J by 4 bases, and 13 bases separated the two germline ends. The CDR3 has 13 residues. The CDR3 DNA is TGCAGCGTCGCTTGGACCGAAGGAAACACCATATATTTT. Its translation is CSVAWTEGNTIYF.

This clone was recorded a few times. V and J are TRBV7-9 and TRBJ1-3, with D possibly being TRBD1 (5 bases). The V and J ends lost 5 bases and 0 bases respectively, with 23 bases between them. From germline, CDR1 is SEHNR and CDR2 FQNEAQ (reference sequence). This CDR3 comprises 19 residues. The CDR3 DNA is TGTGCCAGCAGCAGCAGAGAGCTCAGGACACCCGTCTCTGGAAACACCATATATTTT. It specifies CASSSRELRTPVSGNTIYF.

The genes are TRBV5-4 and TRBJ1-1, with D tentatively TRBD1 (5 bases). V lost 1 base to trimming and J lost 10 bases, with 11 bases between them. The CDR3 has 12 residues. Germline lookup yields CDR1 SGHNT and CDR2 YYREEE (reference sequence). The CDR3 spells CASSLPGSLAFF. In nucleotides, the CDR3 is TGTGCCAGCAGCTTGCCAGGGTCATTAGCTTTCTTT.

This clone was picked up a small number of times. This chain links TRBV6-5 with TRBJ2-3, with a weak D call TRBD2 (5 bases). The CDR3 runs 14 residues. The germline V gene encodes CDR1 MNHEY and CDR2 SVGAGI. The V end was cut by 6 bases, the J end by 2 bases, with 12 bases between. CDR3 nucleotides: TGTGCCAGCAGATCCGGGGTACACACAGATACGCAGTATTTT. Translation: CASRSGVHTDTQYF.

The chain has TRBV4-1 and TRBJ1-2; 9 bases are shared with TRBD1. The CDR3 spans 17 residues. Germline loops: CDR1 MGHRA, CDR2 YSYEKL. V trimming: 4 bases; J trimming: 4 bases; junction bases outside the gene matches: 13. In DNA form, the CDR3 reads TGCGCCAGCAGCCCTTCCGCCCAGGGACAGGGCTTCTATGGCTACACCTTC. It encodes CASSPSAQGQGFYGYTF.

This chain links TRBV7-8 with TRBJ1-1; the D is unclear. V was clipped by 5 bases and J by 3 bases, with 10 bases between them. The CDR3 consists of 13 residues. Germline assignment: CDR1 SGHVS and CDR2 FQNEAQ. The CDR3 loop reads CASSPIRDTEAFF. DNA for the CDR3: TGTGCCAGCAGCCCGATCCGGGACACTGAAGCTTTCTTT.

This clone has just a few counts. As DNA, the CDR3 is TGTGCCAGCAGCTCTTCCTTAGGGGGGAGCTCCTACAATGAGCAGTTCTTC. This sequence encodes CASSSSLGGSSYNEQFF. V and J are TRBV5-4 and TRBJ2-1, with D perhaps matching TRBD1 or TRBD2 (6 bases each). The CDR3 is made up of 17 amino acids. Germline V gene lookup returns CDR1 SGHNT and CDR2 YYREEE (reference sequence). Trimming removed 3 bases from V and 0 bases from J, with 16 bases in between.

In its sample, this clone was seen a few times. The chain joins TRBV7-8 to TRBJ2-5; D not resolved. Per the germline V gene, CDR1 is SGHVS and CDR2 is FQNEAQ. The V end lost 6 bases, the J end lost 4 bases, and 15 bases lay between the germline ends. CDR3 size: 14 residues. The CDR3 spells CASRIGLNGETQYF. For the CDR3, the DNA is TGTGCCAGCAGAATAGGCCTTAACGGAGAGACCCAGTACTTC. Full variable domain (rest looked up from reference TRBV7-8 and TRBJ2-5): GAGVSQSPRYKVAKRGQDVALRCDPISGHVSLFWYQQALGQGPEFLTYFQNEAQLDKSGLPSDRFFAERPEGSVSTLKIQRTQQEDSAVYLCASRIGLNGETQYFGPGTRLLVL.

The chain recombines TRBV6-6 with TRBJ2-1, with 7 bases matching TRBD2. Trimming removed 6 bases from V and 7 bases from J; junction bases left unmatched: 15. CDR3 size: 16 residues. The V gene's germline CDR1 is MNHNY and CDR2 SVGAGI (reference sequence). CDR3 loop: CASSSYLGGELNEQFF. The CDR3 DNA is TGTGCCAGCAGCTCCTACCTTGGGGGGGAGCTAAATGAGCAGTTCTTC.

This clone occurred a few times. The chain couples TRBV7-9 to TRBJ2-7; D is possibly TRBD1 or TRBD2 (5 bases each). CDR1 and CDR2 (germline): SEHNR, FQNEAQ (reference sequence). V was clipped by 3 bases and J by 3 bases, with 18 bases between them. The CDR3 runs to 16 residues. The CDR3 here is CASSFPGRGRNYEQYV. In DNA form, the CDR3 reads TGTGCCAGCAGCTTTCCAGGGCGAGGGAGAAACTACGAGCAGTACGTC.

The chain links TRBV5-1 to TRBJ2-6; no definite D call. In germline, CDR1 is SGHRS, CDR2 YFSETQ. The CDR3 length is 15 residues. V lost 1 base, J lost 0 bases, and 5 bases lay in between. In nucleotides, the CDR3 is TGCGCCAGCAGCTTGCAGGCCTCTGGGGCCAACGTCCTGACTTTC. This gives the protein CASSLQASGANVLTF.

This clone was detected a few times. The V gene is TRBV10-1, the J gene TRBJ2-7; weak D call: TRBD1 (6 bases). V lost 4 bases to trimming and J lost 1 base, with 11 bases between them. Germline V lookup: CDR1 WNHNN, CDR2 SYGVQD (reference sequence). The CDR3 spans 14 residues. The CDR3 DNA is TGCGCCAGCAGTGCCTACAGGGATTCCTACGAGCAGTACTTC. Translation gives CASSAYRDSYEQYF.

The V gene is TRBV7-2, the J gene TRBJ2-7; D is unclear. Between the trimmed V and J ends, which lost 0 bases and 4 bases, there was a span of 7 bases. This CDR3 spans 13 amino acids. Germline CDR1 reads SGHTA; CDR2 reads FQGNSA. The CDR3 region has the DNA TGTGCCAGCAGCTTAGCGGCAGCATACGAGCAGTACGTC. Translating gives CASSLAAAYEQYV.

The genes are TRBV30 and TRBJ1-2; no clear D gene. Germline CDR1 is GTSNPN and CDR2 is SVGIG (reference sequence). V lost 3 bases and J lost 8, with 19 bases in between. The CDR3 spans 14 residues. DNA for the CDR3: TGTGCCTGGAGCGCCATTCTCCAGTTGGGAGGCTACACCTTC. Its translation: CAWSAILQLGGYTF.

This clone appeared a few times. The gene calls are TRBV5-6 and TRBJ2-1, with D perhaps being TRBD1 or TRBD2 (5 bases each). Per the germline V gene, CDR1 is SGHDT and CDR2 is YYEEEE. This CDR3 is 13 amino acids long. V lost 0 bases and J lost 9, with 10 bases in between. The CDR3 sequence is CASSLGFGTEQFF. In DNA form, the CDR3 reads TGTGCCAGCAGCTTGGGGTTTGGGACTGAGCAGTTCTTC.

As DNA, the CDR3 is TGTGCCAGCAGTGACTGGGACAGGGGCACTGAAGCTTTCTTT. Protein: CASSDWDRGTEAFF. The chain has TRBV25-1 and TRBJ1-1; 10 nucleotides match TRBD1. Germline V CDR1 and CDR2: MGHDK, SYGVNS. This CDR3 spans 14 amino acids. V lost 3 bases to trimming and J lost 4 bases; unmatched junction nucleotides: 2.

The sample holds a few counts of this clone. The CDR3: CASGGSQETQYF. The CDR3 DNA sequence: TGTGCTAGTGGGGGATCCCAAGAGACCCAGTACTTC. The gene calls are TRBV12-5 and TRBJ2-5; D not resolved. The V gene lost 6 bases and the J gene lost 1 base, with 6 bases spanning the gap. Germline values: CDR1 LGHNT, CDR2 FRNRAP. This CDR3 is built from 12 residues. The full variable domain, with the rest looked up from reference TRBV12-5 and TRBJ2-5, is DARVTQTPRHKVTEMGQEVTMRCQPILGHNTVFWYRQTMMQGLELLAYFRNRAPLDDSGMPKDRFSAEMPDATLATLKIQPSEPRDSAVYFCASGGSQETQYFGPGTRLLVL.

The chain combines TRBV9 with TRBJ2-1; the D gene could be TRBD1 or TRBD2 (5 bases each). This CDR3 has 13 residues. Trimming took off 0 bases at V and 7 bases at J, with 8 bases between the two ends. Germline CDR1 reads SGDLS; CDR2 reads YYNGEE. CDR3 sequence reads: CASSVAWGNEQFF. The CDR3 DNA is TGTGCCAGCAGCGTAGCTTGGGGGAATGAGCAGTTCTTC.

The table lists this clone with a few counts. The chain couples TRBV7-3 to TRBJ2-3; D may be TRBD2 (6 bases). The CDR3 consists of 16 residues. Germline V gives CDR1 SGHTA, CDR2 FQGTGA. The V gene lost 1 base and the J gene lost 0 bases, with 11 bases spanning the gap. CDR3 loop: CASSLNPSGSTDTQYF. CDR3 bases: TGTGCCAGCAGCTTAAACCCCAGCGGGAGCACAGATACGCAGTATTTT.

V and J are TRBV7-2 and TRBJ2-1, with D tentatively TRBD1 (5 bases). The CDR3 is 16 residues long. Trimming cost V 1 base and J 0 bases, with 10 bases left between them. Germline loops: CDR1 SGHTA, CDR2 FQGNSA. The CDR3 nucleotides are TGTGCCAGCAGCTTAGGGGGCCAACTCTCCTACAATGAGCAGTTCTTC. This translates into CASSLGGQLSYNEQFF. The variable domain in full, with the rest retrieved from reference TRBV7-2 and TRBJ2-1, is GAGVSQSPSNKVTEKGKDVELRCDPISGHTALYWYRQSLGQGLEFLIYFQGNSAPDKSGLPSDRFSAERTGGSVSTLTIQRTQQEDSAVYLCASSLGGQLSYNEQFFGPGTRLTVL.

The gene calls are TRBV4-2 and TRBJ2-5; 7 bases agree with TRBD1. The CDR3 consists of 13 residues. The germline V gene has CDR1 LGHNA and CDR2 YNFKEQ. V trimming: 5 bases; J trimming: 7 bases; junction bases outside the gene matches: 7. The CDR3 spells CASSLGGGGTQYF. As DNA, the CDR3 is TGTGCCAGCAGCTTAGGGGGCGGAGGGACCCAGTACTTC.

This clone has only a few counts. The rearrangement joins TRBV2 to TRBJ1-2; perhaps TRBD1 as D (5 bases). Germline CDR1 SNHLY, CDR2 FYNNEI. Between the trimmed V and J ends, which lost 6 bases and 2 bases, there was a span of 10 bases. The CDR3 extends over 13 amino acids. CDR3 DNA: TGTGCCAGCAGCAAGACAGAGAACTATGGCTACACCTTC. Encoded protein: CASSKTENYGYTF.

This rearrangement joins TRBV7-9 to TRBJ2-7; tentative D call: TRBD1 (6 bases). Trimming cost V 1 base and J 4 bases, with 17 bases left between them. CDR1 and CDR2 from the germline V gene are SEHNR and FQNEAQ (reference sequence). The CDR3 loop spans 16 amino acids. The CDR3 region has the DNA TGTGCCAGCAGCTTAGTAGGGGACACCTCTCGATACGAGCAGTACTTC. This gives the protein CASSLVGDTSRYEQYF.

The rearrangement links TRBV6-5 to TRBJ2-1; 8 bases map to TRBD2. V trimming: 6 bases; J trimming: 5 bases; junction bases outside the gene matches: 3. This CDR3 is built from 13 residues. The germline V gene encodes CDR1 MNHEY and CDR2 SVGAGI. CDR3 region: CASRALADNEQFF. The CDR3, as DNA: TGTGCCAGCAGAGCACTAGCGGACAATGAGCAGTTCTTC.

V and J are TRBV25-1 and TRBJ1-4; D gene unclear. This CDR3 has 14 amino acids. V lost 4 bases and J 1 base, leaving 7 bases between the germline ends. CDR1 is MGHDK and CDR2 is SYGVNS in the germline V gene. CDR3: CASSVTGTNEKLFF. As DNA, the CDR3 is TGTGCCAGCAGTGTGACGGGAACTAATGAAAAACTGTTTTTT.